Listed here are 18 T cell receptor beta chains from one sample, sequenced in a study of response to subunit inactivated influenza vaccine. TCRdb ran MiXCR on the RT-PCR reads and lists one entry per CDR3 protein. The table shows 700,000 to 800,000 distinct CDR3 sequences, with about 18% occurring only once. The sequencing here drew on PBMCs from blood, taken roughly 5 days after vaccination. All receptors come from a man aged 50 to 59 who received an inactivated influenza vaccine.

In this sample, this clonotype turned up a few times. The J gene is TRBJ2-3, the V gene TRBV12-3 or TRBV12-4; D uncertain. V was pared by 5 bases and J by 9 bases, with 18 bases between. The CDR3 length is 14 residues. CDR3 amino acids: CASSEFMAERTQYF. In DNA, the CDR3 is TGTGCCAGCAGTGAATTTATGGCTGAACGCACGCAGTATTTT.

The rearrangement joins TRBV11-2 to TRBJ2-7, with D possibly matching TRBD2 (6 bases). Between the trimmed V and J ends, which lost 3 bases and 4 bases, there was a span of 16 bases. The CDR3 runs to 15 residues. Germline CDR1 is SGHAT and CDR2 is FQNNGV. The CDR3 sequence is CASSFPRGGSYEQYF. CDR3 DNA sequence: TGTGCCAGCAGCTTTCCAAGGGGAGGCTCTTACGAGCAGTACTTC.

V usage is TRBV7-9 and J usage is TRBJ2-3; perhaps TRBD1 as D (5 bases). The CDR3 is 16 amino acids. V gave up 5 bases and J gave up 5 bases, with 20 bases separating them. CDR1 and CDR2 (germline): SEHNR, FQNEAQ (reference sequence). The CDR3 is CASSLLQGARVDTQYF. DNA for the CDR3: TGTGCCAGCAGCCTCCTGCAAGGGGCGCGAGTAGATACGCAGTATTTT. Based on the CDR3 plus reference TRBV7-9 and TRBJ2-3, the full variable domain is DTGVSQNPRHKITKRGQNVTFRCDPISEHNRLYWYRQTLGQGPEFLTYFQNEAQLEKSRLLSDRFSAERPKGSFSTLEIQRTEQGDSAMYLCASSLLQGARVDTQYFGPGTRLTVL.

The chain links TRBV6-1 to TRBJ2-7, with no clear D. Deletions cut 2 bases from V and 4 bases from J, with 15 bases between. Germline CDR1 is MNHNS and CDR2 is SASEGT. CDR3 length: 15 amino acids. CDR3 amino acids: CASSEFGPKLYEQYF. In nucleotides, the CDR3 is TGTGCCAGCAGTGAATTCGGCCCGAAATTATACGAGCAGTACTTC.

The V gene is TRBV5-5, the J gene TRBJ2-2, with TRBD2 matching 11 bases. The CDR3 totals 17 residues. The V and J ends lost 4 bases and 4 bases, in that order; junction bases with no gene match: 9. CDR1 is SGHKS, CDR2 YYEKEE, per germline (reference sequence). The CDR3 DNA is TGTGCCAGCAGCCCGGGAACTAGCGGGAGATTCACCGGGGAGCTGTTTTTT. It codes for CASSPGTSGRFTGELFF.

Only a few counts were recorded for this clonotype. The rearrangement joins TRBV4-2 to TRBJ2-5, with TRBD1 matching 9 bases. The CDR3 runs 14 residues. CDR1 LGHNA and CDR2 YNFKEQ come from the germline V gene. V lost 6 bases and J lost 3; bases outside the gene matches: 5. CDR3 DNA sequence: TGTGCCAGCAGTTACGGGACAGGGAAAGAGACCCAGTACTTC. It is translated as CASSYGTGKETQYF.

This clonotype turned up a few times. The V gene is TRBV7-2, the J gene TRBJ2-1; 9 bases are shared with TRBD2. Per the germline V gene, CDR1 is SGHTA and CDR2 is FQGNSA. This CDR3 contains 17 residues. Trimming cost V 5 bases and J 5 bases; bases outside gene matches: 13. The CDR3 spells CASSRQPRLAAHNEQFF. The CDR3 DNA reads TGTGCCAGCAGCCGACAACCTAGACTAGCGGCCCACAATGAGCAGTTCTTC.

This clonotype was seen more than once but under ten times. The DNA for the CDR3 is TGTGCCAGCAGCTTAGGAATCAAAAGCTCCTACAATGAGCAGTTCTTC. This translates into CASSLGIKSSYNEQFF. This chain links TRBV7-6 with TRBJ2-1, with unresolved D. The CDR3 spans 16 residues. Germline CDR1 reads SGHVS; CDR2 reads FNYEAQ. V lost 1 base to trimming and J lost 0 bases, with 10 bases between them.

As DNA, the CDR3 is TGTGCCAGCACCTTAGGCCCGGGGGGCACAGATACGCAGTATTTT. Protein: CASTLGPGGTDTQYF. The genes are TRBV12-3 or TRBV12-4 and TRBJ2-3; tentative D call: TRBD2 (6 bases). V lost 7 bases, J lost 1 base, and 15 bases lay in between. CDR3 length: 15 amino acids.

This clonotype came up many times. CDR3 in DNA: TGTGCCAGCAGTAGCGTGTCAACCCCTGGAGATACGCAGTATTTT. Its protein product is CASSSVSTPGDTQYF. The chain recombines TRBV7-2 with TRBJ2-3; the D gene is possibly TRBD2 (5 bases). The CDR3 spans 15 residues. Trimming stripped 6 bases from V and 5 bases from J, with 18 bases between. Per germline, CDR1 SGHTA and CDR2 FQGNSA.

The chain uses TRBV5-1 and TRBJ2-5; 10 nucleotides line up with TRBD1. V was clipped by 4 bases and J by 1 base; unmatched bases: 1. This CDR3 comprises 14 residues. Germline lookup yields CDR1 SGHRS and CDR2 YFSETQ. The CDR3 loop is CASSGDRGQETQYF. As DNA, the CDR3 is TGCGCCAGCAGCGGGGACAGGGGCCAAGAGACCCAGTACTTC.

This clonotype was counted between two and nine times. The chain has TRBV20-1 and TRBJ2-6, with D possibly matching TRBD1 (5 bases). The CDR3 has 17 amino acids. Per the germline V gene, CDR1 is DFQATT and CDR2 is SNEGSKA (reference sequence). The V end lost 3 bases, the J end lost 1 base, and 16 bases lay between the germline ends. The CDR3 bases are TGCAGTGCTAGTGGGCAGGGAATAACTTCTGGGGCCAACGTCCTGACTTTC. It yields the protein CSASGQGITSGANVLTF.

In this sample, this clonotype turned up a few times. This chain uses TRBV5-1 with TRBJ2-1, with unresolved D. Germline CDR1 SGHRS, CDR2 YFSETQ. Trimming removed 1 base from V and 7 bases from J, with 6 bases in between. The CDR3 consists of 12 residues. The CDR3 is CASSLMRNEQFF. For the CDR3, the DNA is TGCGCCAGCAGCTTGATGAGGAATGAGCAGTTCTTC.

In this sample, this clonotype turned up a few times. V and J are TRBV5-5 and TRBJ2-3; tentatively, D is TRBD2 (6 bases). CDR1 is SGHKS and CDR2 is YYEKEE in the germline V gene (reference sequence). V was shortened by 2 bases and J by 1 base, with 11 bases between the two germline ends. The CDR3 is made up of 15 amino acids. CDR3 coding DNA: TGTGCCAGCAGCTTCCGCGGGGCGCGCACAGATACGCAGTATTTT. The encoded protein is CASSFRGARTDTQYF.

The V gene is TRBV30, the J gene TRBJ1-5; D not certain. Germline assignment: CDR1 GTSNPN and CDR2 SVGIG (reference sequence). The CDR3 consists of 15 residues. V was pared by 0 bases and J by 3 bases, with 12 bases between. The CDR3 bases are TGTGCCTGGAGTGTACAAGCAGGTCTCAATCAGCCCCAGCATTTT. This gives the protein CAWSVQAGLNQPQHF.

The V call is TRBV7-8, the J call TRBJ2-3, with 12 bases identical to TRBD2. Germline-derived CDR1 and CDR2 are SGHVS and FQNEAQ. The J segment lost 2 bases and the V segment lost 5 bases, leaving 5 bases of the junction unmatched. The CDR3 runs to 16 residues. CDR3 sequence reads: CASSPGLAGFTDTQYF. The CDR3 DNA sequence: TGTGCCAGCAGCCCCGGACTAGCGGGATTCACAGATACGCAGTATTTT. The entire variable domain, with the rest obtained from reference TRBV7-8 and TRBJ2-3, is as follows: GAGVSQSPRYKVAKRGQDVALRCDPISGHVSLFWYQQALGQGPEFLTYFQNEAQLDKSGLPSDRFFAERPEGSVSTLKIQRTQQEDSAVYLCASSPGLAGFTDTQYFGPGTRLTVL.

This clonotype turned up a few times. This sequence joins TRBV4-3 and TRBJ2-7; 8 bases agree with TRBD2. The ends lost 3 bases at V and 1 base at J; junction bases unmatched: 2. Germline lookup yields CDR1 LGHNA and CDR2 YSLEER. The CDR3 consists of 14 residues. The CDR3 is CASSHTGGSYEQYF. CDR3 bases: TGCGCCAGCAGCCACACGGGAGGGTCCTACGAGCAGTACTTC.

This clonotype was counted only a few times. The chain is built from TRBV4-1 and TRBJ2-1; 7 nucleotides agree with TRBD2. The CDR3 spans 18 residues. From germline, CDR1 is MGHRA and CDR2 YSYEKL. The V segment lost 4 bases and the J segment 7 bases; nucleotides outside the gene matches: 19. The CDR3 DNA follows: TGCGCCAGCAGCCGCGGGGGATTTGGACTGGCCAGTCGGAATGAGCAGTTCTTC. This sequence encodes CASSRGGFGLASRNEQFF.